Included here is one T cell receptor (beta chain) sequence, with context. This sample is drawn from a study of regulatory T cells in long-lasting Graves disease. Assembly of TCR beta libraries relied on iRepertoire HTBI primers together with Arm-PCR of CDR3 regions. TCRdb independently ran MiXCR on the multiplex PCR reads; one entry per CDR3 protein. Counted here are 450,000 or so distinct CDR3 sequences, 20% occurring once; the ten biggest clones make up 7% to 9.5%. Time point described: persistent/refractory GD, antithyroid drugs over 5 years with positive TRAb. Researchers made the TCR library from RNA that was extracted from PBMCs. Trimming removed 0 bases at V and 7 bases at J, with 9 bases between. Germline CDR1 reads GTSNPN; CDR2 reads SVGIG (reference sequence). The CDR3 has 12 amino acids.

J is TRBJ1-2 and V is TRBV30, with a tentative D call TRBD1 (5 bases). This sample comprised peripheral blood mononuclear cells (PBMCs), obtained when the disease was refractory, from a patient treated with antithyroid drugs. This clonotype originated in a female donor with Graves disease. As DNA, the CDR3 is TGTGCCTGGAGTGTACCGGGGGGTGGCTACACCTTC. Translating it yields CAWSVPGGGYTF.